The clone carrying this TCR beta chain has ten or more counts. Its antigen remains unidentified. These data originate in a study of breast tumors, draining lymph nodes, adjacent tissues. Study findings and constraints: Most tumor T cells seemingly derive from lymph node, then expand in tumor. Compared with lymph nodes, tumors were less diverse; compared with nontumor tissue, more. That most tumor T cells come from lymph nodes remained unproven. Luminal-like breast cancer showed significantly greater tumor-nontumor repertoire similarity than basal-like breast cancer did.

TCRdb re-called the multiplex PCR reads through MiXCR, storing one row per CDR3 protein. The sample shows fewer than 200,000 distinct CDR3 sequences, 33% of them seen only once. Samples came from axillary lymph nodes draining the breast cancer. The receptor was derived from a female donor with breast cancer. Some clones in this sample may be carry-over from other donors' samples. Material for sequencing was axillary lymph node tissue.

CDR3 protein: CASTPSVGEQFF. The CDR3 nucleotides are TGTGCCAGCACCCCCTCGGTCGGCGAGCAGTTCTTC. V is TRBV12-3 or TRBV12-4 and J is TRBJ2-1; D gene uncertain. CDR3 size: 12 residues. With 7 bases removed from V and 10 bases from J, the gap between germline ends came to 14 bases.